These 10 T cell receptor beta chains were sequenced from one sample in a study of shared clonotypes between healthy human individuals. Measured with immunoSEQ multiplex PCR; TCRdb has only the in-frame clones, and not every one. The data contain over 400,000 clones, approximately 84% of them singletons. Sequencing used PBMCs. These receptors came from a woman aged 40 to 50 in good health. Some clones in this sample may be carry-over from other donors' samples.

Turning to this clone: One base separates it from a far larger clone, so it is likely a read error. The sample contains more than one DNA sequence encoding this CDR3. The J gene is TRBJ2-2, the V gene TRBV10-2, with unresolved D. The V gene's germline CDR1 is WSHSY and CDR2 SAAADI. The CDR3 sequence is 14 residues long. CDR3 in DNA: TGCGCCAGCAAGCTAGACGTGAACACAGGGGAGCTGTTTTTT. Its protein product is CASKLDVNTGELFF.

In this sample, this clone turned up once. The junction departs from germline at one end; a sequencing error may be responsible. This sequence joins TRBV4-1 and TRBJ1-4, with a tentative D call TRBD1 (5 bases). Germline V gene sequence: CDR1 MGHRA, CDR2 YSYEKL. The CDR3 is made up of 15 amino acids. CDR3 amino acids: CASTQRGSTNEKLFF. The CDR3 bases are TGCGCCAGCACCCAAAGGGGATCAACTAATGAAAAACTGTTTTTT.

J is TRBJ2-2 and V is TRBV7-2; TRBD1 matches 8 bases. J was trimmed by 5 bases and V by 5 bases; bases with no gene match: 7. The germline V gene encodes CDR1 SGHTA and CDR2 FQGNSA. The CDR3 covers 15 residues. The CDR3 is CASSLQGALTGELFF. The CDR3 DNA sequence: TGTGCCAGCAGCCTCCAGGGGGCGCTAACCGGGGAGCTGTTTTTT.

The sample holds one count of this clone. This chain connects TRBV5-1 to TRBJ2-7, with D possibly matching TRBD1 (8 bases). Trimming removed 1 base from V and 3 bases from J, with 14 bases in between. The CDR3 is made up of 15 amino acids. The germline gives CDR1 SGHRS, CDR2 YFSETQ. The DNA of the CDR3 is TGCGCCAGCAGCTTGTCGACAGGGGAGGGCTACGAGCAGTACTTC. This sequence encodes CASSLSTGEGYEQYF.

The rearrangement links TRBV5-1 to TRBJ2-7; 7 positions match TRBD2. After removal of 2 bases from V and 3 bases from J, the junction contained 8 bases not matched to a gene. Germline V gene sequence: CDR1 SGHRS, CDR2 YFSETQ. This CDR3 is 15 amino acids long. In DNA form, the CDR3 reads TGCGCCAGCAGCTTAAAGAGCGGGATTGACTACGAGCAGTACTTC. It codes for CASSLKSGIDYEQYF. The full variable domain, in which reference TRBV5-1 and TRBJ2-7 provide the parts outside the CDR3, is KAGVTQTPRYLIKTRGQQVTLSCSPISGHRSVSWYQQTPGQGLQFLFEYFSETQRNKGNFPGRFSGRQFSNSRSEMNVSTLELGDSALYLCASSLKSGIDYEQYFGPGTRLTVT.

This clone showed up just once. The chain has TRBV18 and TRBJ2-1; 11 nucleotides agree with TRBD2. The trim removed 5 bases at V and 10 bases at J, leaving 10 bases unmatched. The length of the CDR3 is 15 residues. Germline CDR1 KGHSH, CDR2 LQKENI. In nucleotides, the CDR3 is TGTGCCAGCTCAGTACCGGGACTAGCGGAGGGAGAGCAGTTCTTC. Translation: CASSVPGLAEGEQFF.

This clone has a handful of counts. This chain connects TRBV7-2 to TRBJ2-3; no reliable D call. Trimming took off 5 bases at V and 2 bases at J, with 14 bases between the two ends. The CDR3 length is 15 residues. Germline V gives CDR1 SGHTA, CDR2 FQGNSA. The CDR3 DNA follows: TGTGCCAGCAGCCCCGTTTCTAGTGTCACAGATACGCAGTATTTT. Protein product: CASSPVSSVTDTQYF.

This clone was seen a handful of times. The chain links TRBV7-2 to TRBJ2-1; 7 bases line up with TRBD2. The CDR3 runs 15 residues. After removal of 4 bases from V and 10 bases from J, the junction contained 13 bases not matched to a gene. Germline CDR1 reads SGHTA; CDR2 reads FQGNSA. DNA of the CDR3: TGTGCCAGCAGCTCTCCCAGGAGACTAGCCGGCGAGCAGTTCTTC. It specifies CASSSPRRLAGEQFF.

About this clone: A read error is likely here: a far larger clone is one base away. This sample includes further DNA sequences coding for the same CDR3. V usage is TRBV7-9 and J usage is TRBJ2-3; 16 bases map to TRBD2. CDR3 length equals 17 residues. From germline, CDR1 is SEHNR and CDR2 FQNEAQ (reference sequence). The CDR3 protein is CASSYPGLAGGKDTQYF. The CDR3 region has the DNA TGCGCCAGCAGCTACCCGGGACTAGCGGGAGGGAAAGATACGCAGTATTTT.

With regard to this clone: Compared with germline, one end of the junction differs, possibly owing to a read error. V usage is TRBV7-6 and J usage is TRBJ2-7, with no clear D. Germline CDR1 SGHVS, CDR2 FNYEAQ. The CDR3 is 13 residues long. The CDR3: CASSLSVSYEQYF. Written as DNA, the CDR3 is TGTGCCAGCAGCTTAAGCGTCTCCTACGAACAGTACTTC.